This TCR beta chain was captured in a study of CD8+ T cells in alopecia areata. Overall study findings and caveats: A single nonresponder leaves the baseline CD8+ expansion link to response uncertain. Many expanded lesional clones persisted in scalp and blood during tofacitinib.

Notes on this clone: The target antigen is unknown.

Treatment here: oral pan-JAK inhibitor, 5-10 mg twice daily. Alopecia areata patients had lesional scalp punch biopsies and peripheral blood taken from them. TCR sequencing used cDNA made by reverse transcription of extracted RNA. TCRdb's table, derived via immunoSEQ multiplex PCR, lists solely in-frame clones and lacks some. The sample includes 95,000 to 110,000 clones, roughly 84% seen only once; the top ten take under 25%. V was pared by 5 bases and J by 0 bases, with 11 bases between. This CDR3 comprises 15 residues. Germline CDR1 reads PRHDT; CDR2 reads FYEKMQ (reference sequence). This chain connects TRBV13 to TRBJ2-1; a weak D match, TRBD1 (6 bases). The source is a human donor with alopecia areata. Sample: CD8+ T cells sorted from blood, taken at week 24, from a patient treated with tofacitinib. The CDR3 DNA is TGTGCCAGCAGCCCCCTAGGGGGCTCCTACAATGAGCAGTTCTTC. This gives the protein CASSPLGGSYNEQFF.